This T cell receptor (beta chain) appears in the sequencing data of a study of T cell responses to AZD1222 COVID-19 vaccine. There are 12 residues in the CDR3. Germline values: CDR1 MGHRA, CDR2 YSYEKL. V gave up 0 bases and J gave up 3 bases, with 3 bases separating them. Profiled with immunoSEQ multiplex PCR; TCRdb holds only in-frame clones, not every one. The sample lists roughly 140,000 clones, around 86% occurring once. General observations from the study: The study reported that nearly half of spike-specific TCRs target unmutated variant regions.

Concerning this clone itself: Its matching antigen is unknown.

The sequenced sample was peripheral blood, obtained 28 days after the second AZD1222 dose. This sequence originates from an adult who received the AZD1222 COVID-19 vaccine. This chain uses TRBV4-1 with TRBJ2-7; D is undetermined. CDR3 sequence (DNA): TGCGCCAGCAGCCAAGAGGGCTACGAGCAGTACTTC. As protein: CASSQEGYEQYF.